The 2 T cell receptor beta chains below all came from one sample that was sequenced in a study of neoadjuvant nivolumab and ipilimumab in lung cancer. Clones were sequenced by immunoSEQ multiplex PCR, and TCRdb holds only the in-frame ones, with some missing. Found here are tens of thousands of clones, 75% to 85% of them singletons; the top ten hold 4% to 6%. Sample: tumor tissue, taken after neoadjuvant nivolumab, alone or with ipilimumab, at or shortly before surgery. These receptors were collected from an adult with non-small cell lung cancer.

The genes are TRBV28 and TRBJ2-1; no reliable D call. Germline V gives CDR1 MDHEN, CDR2 SYDVKM. This CDR3 region has 13 residues. Trimming removed 5 bases at V and 8 bases at J, with 13 bases between. CDR3 DNA: TGTGCCAGCAGTCGTGACCCAAGGCATGAGCAGTTCTTC. The encoded protein is CASSRDPRHEQFF.

The rearrangement joins TRBV7-2 to TRBJ1-1, with D unclear. V lost 5 bases and J lost 1, with 8 bases in between. The CDR3 is 13 amino acids. Germline V CDR1 and CDR2: SGHTA, FQGNSA. This CDR3 reads CASSLDPNTEAFF. The CDR3 DNA is TGTGCCAGCAGCCTCGACCCGAACACTGAAGCTTTCTTT.